This T cell receptor beta chain was observed in a study of technical replicates of blood from a few donors. Sequenced by immunoSEQ multiplex PCR; TCRdb stores in-frame clones only, minus some. The top ten clones hold under 3% of a sample with over 55,000 clones, approximately 94% of them seen once. The CDR3 has 16 residues. Trimming removed 1 base from V and 2 bases from J, with 13 bases in between. The germline V gene has CDR1 SGHAT and CDR2 FQNNGV. The genes are TRBV11-2 and TRBJ2-3; possibly TRBD1 for D (7 bases). Sequencing input: PBMCs. The origin of this receptor is a human donor in good health. Some clones in this sample may be carry-over from other donors' samples. CDR3 sequence (DNA): TGTGCCAGCAGCTTAGGACAGGGACTTTTCACAGATACGCAGTATTTT. It specifies CASSLGQGLFTDTQYF.